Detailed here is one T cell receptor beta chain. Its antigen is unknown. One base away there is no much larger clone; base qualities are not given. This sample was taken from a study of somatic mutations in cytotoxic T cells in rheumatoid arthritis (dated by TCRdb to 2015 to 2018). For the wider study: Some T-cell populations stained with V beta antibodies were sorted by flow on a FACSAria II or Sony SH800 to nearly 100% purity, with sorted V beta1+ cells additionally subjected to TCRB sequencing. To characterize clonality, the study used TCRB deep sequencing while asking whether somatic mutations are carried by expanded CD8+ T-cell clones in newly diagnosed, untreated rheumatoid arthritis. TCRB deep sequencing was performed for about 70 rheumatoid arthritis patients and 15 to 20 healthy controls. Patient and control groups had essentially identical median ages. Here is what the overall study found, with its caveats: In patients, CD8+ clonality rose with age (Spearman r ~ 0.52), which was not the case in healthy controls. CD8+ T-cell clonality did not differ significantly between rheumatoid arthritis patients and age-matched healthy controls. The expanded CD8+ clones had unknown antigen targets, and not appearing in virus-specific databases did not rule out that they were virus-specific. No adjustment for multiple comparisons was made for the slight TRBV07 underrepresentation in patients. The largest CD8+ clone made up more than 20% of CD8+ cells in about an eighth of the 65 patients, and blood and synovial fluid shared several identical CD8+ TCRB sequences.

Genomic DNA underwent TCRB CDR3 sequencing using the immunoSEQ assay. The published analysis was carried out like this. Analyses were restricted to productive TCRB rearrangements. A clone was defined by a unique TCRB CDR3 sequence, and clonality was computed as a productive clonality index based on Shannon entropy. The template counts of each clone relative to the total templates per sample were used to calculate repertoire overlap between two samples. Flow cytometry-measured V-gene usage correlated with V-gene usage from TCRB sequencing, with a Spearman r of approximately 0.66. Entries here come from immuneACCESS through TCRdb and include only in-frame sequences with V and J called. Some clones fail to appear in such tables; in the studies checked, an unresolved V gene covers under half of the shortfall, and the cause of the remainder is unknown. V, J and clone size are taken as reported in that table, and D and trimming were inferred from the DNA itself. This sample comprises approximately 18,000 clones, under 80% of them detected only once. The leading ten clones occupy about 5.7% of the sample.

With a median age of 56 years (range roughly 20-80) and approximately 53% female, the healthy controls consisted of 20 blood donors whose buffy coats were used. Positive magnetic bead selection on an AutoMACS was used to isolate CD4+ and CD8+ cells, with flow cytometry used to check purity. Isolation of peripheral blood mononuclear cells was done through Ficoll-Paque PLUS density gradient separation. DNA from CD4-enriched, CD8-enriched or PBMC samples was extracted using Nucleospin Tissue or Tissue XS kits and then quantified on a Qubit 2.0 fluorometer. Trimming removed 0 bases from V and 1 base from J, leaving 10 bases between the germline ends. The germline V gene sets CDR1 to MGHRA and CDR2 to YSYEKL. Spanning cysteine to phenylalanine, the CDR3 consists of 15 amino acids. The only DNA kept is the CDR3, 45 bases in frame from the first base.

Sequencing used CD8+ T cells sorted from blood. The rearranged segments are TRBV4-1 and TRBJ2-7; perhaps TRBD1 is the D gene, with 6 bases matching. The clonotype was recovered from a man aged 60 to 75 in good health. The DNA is TGCGCCAGCAGCCAAGAACCTACAGGGTCCTACGAGCAGTACTTC. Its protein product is CASSQEPTGSYEQYF.